The T cell receptor beta chain under discussion was sequenced for a study of CD8 T cells in Susac syndrome. Germline lookup yields CDR1 SGHDT and CDR2 YYEEEE. CDR3 length equals 15 residues. V lost 0 bases and J lost 5; bases outside the gene matches: 3. With random hexamers, reverse transcription was performed on about 0.5 to 1 ug of RNA. immunoSEQ multiplex PCR amplified TCR beta CDR3 across 54 Vbeta, 13 Jbeta. TCRdb reanalysed the immunoSEQ multiplex PCR reads using MiXCR and keeps one entry per CDR3 protein. The sample shows around 150,000 distinct CDR3 sequences, about 93% of them seen only once.

The sequenced material came from CD4+ T cells from PBMCs. This TCR was sampled from a human donor in good health. The chain employs TRBV5-6 and TRBJ2-5, with 11 bases matching TRBD2. CDR3 residues: CASSLVLAGGETQYF. The CDR3 DNA sequence: TGTGCCAGCAGCTTGGTCCTAGCGGGGGGCGAGACCCAGTACTTC.